A selection of T cell receptor beta chains follows, all from one sample in a study of control samples from healthy donors and cancer patients. TCRdb keeps only in-frame clones here, not all; method: immunoSEQ multiplex PCR. The data show roughly 120,000 clones, 88% seen once. Sequencing was carried out using blood. Receptors originate from a woman aged 70-85 years in good health. CDR3s include the opening cysteine and the closing phenylalanine or tryptophan. Fields, in order: CDR3 protein, J gene, V gene, clone size. Only some rows state a clone size, as once, few, many or a class for expanded clones.

CASSRRQLPDTQYF,TRBJ2-3,TRBV7-8,.
CASSLASPGNGYTF,TRBJ1-2,TRBV7-8,.
CASSQALGPSSYEQYF,TRBJ2-7,TRBV4-3,.
CASSQGVDTRSYEQYF,TRBJ2-7,TRBV3-1/TRBV3-2,.
CASSSGGNTYNEQFF,TRBJ2-1,TRBV5-4,.
CASSPARSSYNSPLHF,TRBJ1-6,TRBV3-1/TRBV3-2,.
CASSLDRAFYEQYF,TRBJ2-7,TRBV11-2,.
CASSLDSSNQPQHF,TRBJ1-5,TRBV5-8,.
CANRDRGANYGYTF,TRBJ1-2,TRBV2,.
CASSHRLAGDETQYF,TRBJ2-5,TRBV7-9,.
CASSRDKNYGYTF,TRBJ1-2,TRBV4-2,.
CASSEGSGPSNQPQHF,TRBJ1-5,TRBV2,.
CASSLGAVGEKLFF,TRBJ1-4,TRBV5-1,.
CASSLDYVGGPNYEQYF,TRBJ2-7,TRBV11-2,.
CASHRDRDSDTQYF,TRBJ2-3,TRBV18,.
CASSFTGLSGYEQYF,TRBJ2-7,TRBV27,.
CASSAGTAMRAFF,TRBJ1-1,TRBV14,once
CASGSAGQGTPEQFF,TRBJ2-1,TRBV12-5,.
CASSKEGTGGLLRETQYF,TRBJ2-5,TRBV19,.
CASSPVGPPATGELFF,TRBJ2-2,TRBV5-1,.
CAISDIDRNTEAFF,TRBJ1-1,TRBV10-3,.
CASSPRGQGNTGELFF,TRBJ2-2,TRBV4-3,.
CASSPSGLPYNEQFF,TRBJ2-1,TRBV11-2,.
CASSMAWGYEQYF,TRBJ2-7,TRBV19,.
CASSLSRMNTEAFF,TRBJ1-1,TRBV7-2,.
CASSQVNSGANVLTF,TRBJ2-6,TRBV14,.
CASIPDRGTYEQYF,TRBJ2-7,TRBV6-2/TRBV6-3,.
CASSHSGVDAEAFF,TRBJ1-1,TRBV4-3,.
CASSLQFPSGNTIYF,TRBJ1-3,TRBV7-9,once
CSVEVWDRSNQPQHF,TRBJ1-5,TRBV29-1,once
CASSSTGTGPTEAFF,TRBJ1-1,TRBV5-1,.
CASSRDREYNEQFF,TRBJ2-1,TRBV18,.
CASSQDRVRGYGYTF,TRBJ1-2,TRBV5-4,.
CASSELAAATNEKLFF,TRBJ1-4,TRBV7-9,.
CASSARTGGISGANVLTF,TRBJ2-6,TRBV11-2,.
CASSKGGRGSSYEQYF,TRBJ2-7,TRBV21-1,.
CASSQGRGSYNEQFF,TRBJ2-1,TRBV3-1/TRBV3-2,.
CASSLWGGTSDRGTDTQYF,TRBJ2-3,TRBV6-6,.
CASSLDRGGYGYTF,TRBJ1-2,TRBV5-4,.
CASSPSSLDQPQHF,TRBJ1-5,TRBV6-6,few
CASSWVWYEQYF,TRBJ2-7,TRBV7-2,.
CASSWDREKTNEKLFF,TRBJ1-4,TRBV6-7,.
CASSPGTGGNTIYF,TRBJ1-3,TRBV18,.
CASSLDGTGRQYF,TRBJ2-7,TRBV7-2,.
CASSRTRNSNTEAFF,TRBJ1-1,TRBV19,.
CASSQDRLLPQYF,TRBJ2-3,TRBV3-1/TRBV3-2,.
CASSLVQGQGADTQYF,TRBJ2-3,TRBV11-3,.
CASSGQEETQYF,TRBJ2-5,TRBV9,.
CASSPPGRVKLFF,TRBJ1-4,TRBV27,once
CASSSLAGALTDTQYF,TRBJ2-3,TRBV19,.
CASSVGGSRFGDTQYF,TRBJ2-3,TRBV9,once
CASSSSLGGRANPKADTQYF,TRBJ2-3,TRBV7-4,.